These T cell receptor beta chains were read from a single sample in a study of T cell responses to AZD1222 COVID-19 vaccine. Sequenced by immunoSEQ multiplex PCR; TCRdb stores in-frame clones only, minus some. The data show approximately 100,000 clones, about 85% seen once. The sequences come from peripheral blood, collected 28 days after the second AZD1222 dose. The receptors stem from an adult who received the AZD1222 COVID-19 vaccine. The CDR3 runs from the conserved cysteine through the conserved F or W. The order of the fields is clone size, V gene, D gene, CDR3 length, J gene, CDR3 DNA, CDR3 protein. D genes are given only for firm matches. Where a row states a size, it is once, few, many or the class of an expanded clone; other rows omit it.

abundance: once; v_gene: TRBV15; d_gene: -; len: 15; j_gene: TRBJ1-4; CDR3nt: TGTGCCACCAGCAGGGCCGGGACGGATAATGAAAAACTGTTTTTT; CDR3aa: CATSRAGTDNEKLFF
abundance: -; v_gene: TRBV27; d_gene: -; len: 13; j_gene: TRBJ2-3; CDR3nt: TGTGCCAGCAGTTCCTACGGAACAGATACGCAGTATTTT; CDR3aa: CASSSYGTDTQYF
abundance: once; v_gene: TRBV7-2; d_gene: -; len: 16; j_gene: TRBJ2-1; CDR3nt: TGTGCCAGCAGCTTAGCTCCGGGCCTAGGATACAATGAGCAGTTCTTC; CDR3aa: CASSLAPGLGYNEQFF
abundance: once; v_gene: TRBV7-8; d_gene: -; len: 14; j_gene: TRBJ2-7; CDR3nt: TGTGCCAGCAGCTTAATGGGGAACTCCTACGAGCAGTACTTC; CDR3aa: CASSLMGNSYEQYF
abundance: -; v_gene: TRBV28; d_gene: -; len: 13; j_gene: TRBJ1-4; CDR3nt: TGTGCCAGCATGGGACCGGCTAATGAAAAACTGTTTTTT; CDR3aa: CASMGPANEKLFF
abundance: -; v_gene: TRBV27; d_gene: -; len: 15; j_gene: TRBJ1-3; CDR3nt: TGTGCCAGCAGTTTAACGGGGGGCACTGGAAACACCATATATTTT; CDR3aa: CASSLTGGTGNTIYF
abundance: -; v_gene: TRBV24-1; d_gene: -; len: 15; j_gene: TRBJ1-2; CDR3nt: TGTGCCACCAGTGATAGAGAATCCGACAGATATGGCTACACCTTC; CDR3aa: CATSDRESDRYGYTF
abundance: -; v_gene: TRBV6-4; d_gene: -; len: 14; j_gene: TRBJ1-6; CDR3nt: TGTGCCAGCAGTCCGGGACGGGCTAATTCACCCCTCCACTTT; CDR3aa: CASSPGRANSPLHF
abundance: -; v_gene: TRBV5-1; d_gene: -; len: 14; j_gene: TRBJ1-2; CDR3nt: TGCGCCAGCAGCGTGGACGGCGCCAATTATGGCTACACCTTC; CDR3aa: CASSVDGANYGYTF
abundance: -; v_gene: TRBV6-5; d_gene: TRBD1; len: 16; j_gene: TRBJ1-2; CDR3nt: TGTGCCAGCAGTTACTCGGGGGGACAGGCCAACTATGGCTACACCTTC; CDR3aa: CASSYSGGQANYGYTF
abundance: -; v_gene: TRBV3-1/TRBV3-2; d_gene: -; len: 14; j_gene: TRBJ2-5; CDR3nt: TGTGCCAGCAGCCAAGCAACGATTCAAGAGACCCAGTACTTC; CDR3aa: CASSQATIQETQYF
abundance: -; v_gene: TRBV7-2; d_gene: -; len: 12; j_gene: TRBJ1-2; CDR3nt: TGTGCCAGCAGCTGGGGGTCCTATGGCTACACCTTC; CDR3aa: CASSWGSYGYTF
abundance: -; v_gene: TRBV4-1; d_gene: TRBD1; len: 13; j_gene: TRBJ2-7; CDR3nt: TGCGCCAGCAGCCAAGAGACAGGGAACGAGCAGTACTTC; CDR3aa: CASSQETGNEQYF
abundance: -; v_gene: TRBV11-2; d_gene: -; len: 17; j_gene: TRBJ2-2; CDR3nt: TGTGCCAGCAGCTTAGTTGGCCGGGGGCGGAACACCGGGGAGCTGTTTTTT; CDR3aa: CASSLVGRGRNTGELFF
abundance: -; v_gene: TRBV5-1; d_gene: -; len: 15; j_gene: TRBJ2-1; CDR3nt: TGCGCCAGCAGCTTTATAACAGGCTCCTACAATGAGCAGTTCTTC; CDR3aa: CASSFITGSYNEQFF
abundance: -; v_gene: TRBV18; d_gene: -; len: 13; j_gene: TRBJ2-5; CDR3nt: TGTGCCAGCTCACCACTCTTTGGGGGGACCCAGTACTTC; CDR3aa: CASSPLFGGTQYF
abundance: -; v_gene: TRBV29-1; d_gene: -; len: 16; j_gene: TRBJ2-7; CDR3nt: TGCAGCGTTGAAGGCCTGGGTGAGCGCGACTCCTACGAGCAGTACTTC; CDR3aa: CSVEGLGERDSYEQYF
abundance: -; v_gene: TRBV7-9; d_gene: -; len: 15; j_gene: TRBJ2-2; CDR3nt: TGTGCCAGCAGCTTGGCCACCCCGGGCACCGGGGAGCTGTTTTTT; CDR3aa: CASSLATPGTGELFF
abundance: once; v_gene: TRBV11-2; d_gene: TRBD2; len: 19; j_gene: TRBJ2-1; CDR3nt: TGTGCCAGCAGCTTAGATGTGAGGACTAGCGGGAGCACCTGGAATTGGCAGTTCTTC; CDR3aa: CASSLDVRTSGSTWNWQFF
abundance: -; v_gene: TRBV7-3; d_gene: -; len: 14; j_gene: TRBJ2-5; CDR3nt: TGTGCCAGCAGCTCCGGGACGGACCCAGAGACCCAGTACTTC; CDR3aa: CASSSGTDPETQYF
abundance: -; v_gene: TRBV30; d_gene: -; len: 13; j_gene: TRBJ1-5; CDR3nt: TGTGCCTGGAGGGACAGTTTCAATCAGCCCCAGCATTTT; CDR3aa: CAWRDSFNQPQHF
abundance: -; v_gene: TRBV30; d_gene: -; len: 11; j_gene: TRBJ1-1; CDR3nt: TGTGCCTGGAGGGACGAGGGGGAGGCTTTCTTT; CDR3aa: CAWRDEGEAFF
abundance: -; v_gene: TRBV28; d_gene: -; len: 14; j_gene: TRBJ1-2; CDR3nt: TGTGCCAGCAGTTTACAGCGGGGTTGGTATGGCTACACCTTC; CDR3aa: CASSLQRGWYGYTF
abundance: -; v_gene: TRBV6-4; d_gene: -; len: 14; j_gene: TRBJ2-1; CDR3nt: TGTGCCAGCAGTGACAACTCTCGTGTCGATGAGCAGTTCTTC; CDR3aa: CASSDNSRVDEQFF
abundance: -; v_gene: TRBV6-5; d_gene: TRBD1; len: 15; j_gene: TRBJ2-7; CDR3nt: TGTGCCAGCAGTCGGAGGACAGGGGCCGTCTACGAGCAGTACTTC; CDR3aa: CASSRRTGAVYEQYF
abundance: -; v_gene: TRBV3-1/TRBV3-2; d_gene: -; len: 15; j_gene: TRBJ1-2; CDR3nt: TGTGCCAGCAGCCTCCGGGACCGATCTAACTATGGCTACACCTTC; CDR3aa: CASSLRDRSNYGYTF
abundance: -; v_gene: TRBV27; d_gene: TRBD1; len: 15; j_gene: TRBJ1-1; CDR3nt: TGTGCCAGCAGTTTAACCGGGACAGAGAACACTGAAGCTTTCTTT; CDR3aa: CASSLTGTENTEAFF
abundance: -; v_gene: TRBV19; d_gene: -; len: 17; j_gene: TRBJ1-5; CDR3nt: TGTGCCAGTAGTATAACTCGGGGCGCGTCTGGCAATCAGCCCCAGCATTTT; CDR3aa: CASSITRGASGNQPQHF
abundance: once; v_gene: TRBV19; d_gene: -; len: 10; j_gene: TRBJ1-5; CDR3nt: TGTGCCAGTAGTTCTTCGACCCAGCATTTT; CDR3aa: CASSSSTQHF
abundance: -; v_gene: TRBV5-1; d_gene: TRBD1; len: 18; j_gene: TRBJ2-7; CDR3nt: TGCGCCAGCAGCTTGGGGGACAGGGGTAGCGGAAGGCCCTACGAGCAGTACTTC; CDR3aa: CASSLGDRGSGRPYEQYF
abundance: -; v_gene: TRBV10-3; d_gene: -; len: 13; j_gene: TRBJ2-2; CDR3nt: TGTGCCATCAGTGAGTTCGTTGGAGGGGAGCTGTTTTTT; CDR3aa: CAISEFVGGELFF
abundance: -; v_gene: TRBV18; d_gene: -; len: 13; j_gene: TRBJ2-3; CDR3nt: TGTGCCAGCTCACCAGTTACACAAGATACGCAGTATTTT; CDR3aa: CASSPVTQDTQYF
abundance: -; v_gene: TRBV30; d_gene: -; len: 13; j_gene: TRBJ1-1; CDR3nt: TGTGCCTGGAGTGTACTGGGACAAACTGAAGCTTTCTTT; CDR3aa: CAWSVLGQTEAFF
abundance: -; v_gene: TRBV5-1; d_gene: -; len: 14; j_gene: TRBJ1-2; CDR3nt: TGCGCCAGCAGCCGAGGATTCACCGCGTTTGGCTACACCTTC; CDR3aa: CASSRGFTAFGYTF
abundance: -; v_gene: TRBV5-1; d_gene: -; len: 15; j_gene: TRBJ1-2; CDR3nt: TGCGCCAGCAGCTTGGTGGGGACCCCTAACTATGGCTACACCTTC; CDR3aa: CASSLVGTPNYGYTF